This T cell receptor (beta chain) was retrieved from a study of T cell repertoires in cytomegalovirus infection. Study overall: From public TCR beta signatures came an indication of both CMV infection and matching HLA type.

This clonotype was recorded a few times. The antigen remains undetermined. Via MiXCR, TCRdb re-called the reads, giving one row per CDR3 protein. This sample has tens of thousands of distinct CDR3 sequences, with approximately 22% found just once. The V segment lost 5 bases and the J segment 8 bases; nucleotides outside the gene matches: 8. The CDR3 runs 14 residues. The germline gives CDR1 SGHVS, CDR2 FNYEAQ. This TCR was sampled from a human donor in good health (CMV status not recorded). Some clones in this sample may be carry-over from other donors' samples. V is TRBV7-6 and J is TRBJ1-4; the match to TRBD1 covers 7 bases. This material consisted of CD8+ T cells from cultured PBMCs, taken from culture after CMV antigen stimulation. As DNA, the CDR3 is TGTGCCAGCAGCCTCGGACAGGTACACGAAAAACTGTTTTTT. It encodes CASSLGQVHEKLFF. Together with reference TRBV7-6 and TRBJ1-4, the CDR3 gives the full variable domain: GAGVSQSPRYKVTKRGQDVALRCDPISGHVSLYWYRQALGQGPEFLTYFNYEAQQDKSGLPNDRFSAERPEGSISTLTIQRTEQRDSAMYRCASSLGQVHEKLFFGSGTQLSVL.